Here is one TCR beta chain with its context. The source of the sample is a study of blood T cell repertoires in COVID-19. Germline V CDR1 and CDR2: SGHRS, YFSETQ. The CDR3 is made up of 14 amino acids. With 4 bases removed from V and 0 bases from J, the gap between germline ends came to 10 bases. The protocol was immunoSEQ multiplex PCR, while the TCRdb copy is restricted to in-frame clones and leaves out a portion. The table records some 70,000 clones, under 90% of them present only once. Sequenced: peripheral blood. The rearrangement uses TRBV5-1 and TRBJ2-5; tentative D call: TRBD1 (5 bases). The receptor comes from a man between 50 and 59 years old with COVID-19, enrolled during active disease. DNA of the CDR3: TGCGCCAGCAGCGTGCAGGGTCACCAAGAGACCCAGTACTTC. Its translation is CASSVQGHQETQYF.